This TCR beta chain was captured by sequencing in a study of Ad26.COV2.S vaccination and SARS-CoV-2 variants. As for the study in general: Each vaccinee took Ad26.COV2.S intramuscularly, once or twice 56 days apart.

With regard to this clone: Antigen unknown.

The protocol was immunoSEQ multiplex PCR, while the TCRdb copy is restricted to in-frame clones and leaves out a portion. The repertoire has 510,000 or so clones, roughly 89% of them found once; the top ten carry roughly 12%. Study-level points and caveats: CD8+ and CD4+ T cells specific for spike reportedly responded with substantial breadth after vaccination.

Noted treatment: 15 to 20 received Ad26.COV2.S at low or high dose, single or two shots; about 5 received placebo; per-sample allocation not given. Samples analyzed were those drawn on day 63 after the first vaccine or placebo injection. Ad26 vector vaccine expressed Wuhan-strain SARS-CoV-2 spike. The origin of this receptor is a person between 18 and 59 years old who received the Ad26.COV2.S COVID-19 vaccine or a placebo. The specimen comprised peripheral blood, sampled in a trial of Ad26.COV2.S vaccine versus placebo.

CDR3 coding DNA: TGTGCCAGTAGTATGTCGACAGGAGAGAATTCACCCCTCCACTTT. Translated: CASSMSTGENSPLHF. This chain joins TRBV19 and TRBJ1-6; D perhaps matches TRBD1 (6 bases). V was trimmed by 3 bases and J by 7 bases, leaving 13 bases between them. The CDR3 length is 15 residues. Germline V CDR1 and CDR2: LNHDA, SQIVND (reference sequence).